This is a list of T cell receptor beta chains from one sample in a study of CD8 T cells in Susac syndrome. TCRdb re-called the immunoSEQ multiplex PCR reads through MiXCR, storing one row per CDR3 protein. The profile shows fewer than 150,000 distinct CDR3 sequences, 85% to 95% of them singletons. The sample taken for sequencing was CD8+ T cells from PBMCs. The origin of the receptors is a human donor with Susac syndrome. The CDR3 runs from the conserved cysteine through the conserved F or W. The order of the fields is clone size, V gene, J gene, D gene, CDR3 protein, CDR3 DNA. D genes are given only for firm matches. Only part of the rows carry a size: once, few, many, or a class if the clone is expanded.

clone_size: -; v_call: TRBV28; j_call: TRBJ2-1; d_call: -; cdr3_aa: CASCSRNNEQFF; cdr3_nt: TGTGCCAGCTGTTCGAGGAACAATGAGCAGTTCTTC
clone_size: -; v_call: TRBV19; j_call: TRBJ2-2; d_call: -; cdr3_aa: CASPASTGELFF; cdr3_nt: TGTGCCAGTCCAGCGAGTACGGGGGAGCTGTTTTTT
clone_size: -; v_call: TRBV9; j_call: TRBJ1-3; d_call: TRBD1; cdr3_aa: CASSAQGAGNTIYF; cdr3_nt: TGTGCCAGCAGCGCCCAGGGGGCCGGAAACACCATATATTTT
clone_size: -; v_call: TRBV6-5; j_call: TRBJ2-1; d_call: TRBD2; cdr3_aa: CASSFLAGVGNEQFF; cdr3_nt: TGTGCCAGCAGTTTTCTAGCGGGAGTGGGGAATGAGCAGTTCTTC
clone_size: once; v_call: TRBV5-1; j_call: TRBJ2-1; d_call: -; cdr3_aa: CASSPRWDSYNEQFF; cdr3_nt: TGCGCCAGCAGCCCGCGGTGGGACTCCTACAATGAGCAGTTCTTC
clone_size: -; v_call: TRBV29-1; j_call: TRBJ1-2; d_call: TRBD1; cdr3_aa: CSVPRTGGLTNYGYTF; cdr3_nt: TGCAGCGTTCCAAGGACAGGGGGTTTGACTAACTATGGCTACACCTTC
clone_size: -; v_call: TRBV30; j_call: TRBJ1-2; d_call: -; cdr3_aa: CALNTREAYGYTF; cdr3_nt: TGTGCCTTAAATACCAGGGAGGCCTATGGCTACACCTTC
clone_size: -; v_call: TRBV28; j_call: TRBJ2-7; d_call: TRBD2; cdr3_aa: CASKKAGGPHEQYF; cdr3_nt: TGTGCCAGCAAAAAAGCGGGAGGGCCCCACGAGCAGTACTTC
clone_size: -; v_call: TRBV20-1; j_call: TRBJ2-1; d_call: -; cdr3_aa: CSAVDSLPYNEQFF; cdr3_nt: TGCAGTGCTGTGGACAGCCTGCCATACAATGAGCAGTTCTTC
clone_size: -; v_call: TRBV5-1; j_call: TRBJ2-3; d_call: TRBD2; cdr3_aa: CASRRAIAGGPSDTQYF; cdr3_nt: TGCGCCAGCAGGCGGGCTATAGCGGGAGGGCCATCAGATACGCAGTATTTT
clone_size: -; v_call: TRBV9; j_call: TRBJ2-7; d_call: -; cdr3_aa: CASSENTGEQYF; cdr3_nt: TGTGCCAGCAGCGAAAATACTGGCGAGCAGTACTTC
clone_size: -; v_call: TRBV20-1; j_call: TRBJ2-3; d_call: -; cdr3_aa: CSAKGRRPRTDTQYF; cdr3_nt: TGCAGTGCTAAGGGACGGCGGCCCCGCACAGATACGCAGTATTTT
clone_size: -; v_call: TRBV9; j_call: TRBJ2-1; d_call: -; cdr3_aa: CASSGTEYNEQFF; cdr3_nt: TGTGCCAGCAGCGGGACGGAATACAATGAGCAGTTCTTC
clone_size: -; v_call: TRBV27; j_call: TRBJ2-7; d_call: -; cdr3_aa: CASSISGSRYYEQYF; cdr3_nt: TGTGCCAGCAGTATTTCAGGGTCTCGCTACTACGAGCAGTACTTC
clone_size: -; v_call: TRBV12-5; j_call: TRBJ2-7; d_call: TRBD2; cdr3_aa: CASGTNLAGAYEQYF; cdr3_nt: TGTGCTAGTGGGACGAATCTAGCGGGAGCCTACGAGCAGTACTTC
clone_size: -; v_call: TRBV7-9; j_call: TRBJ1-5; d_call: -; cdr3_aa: CASSPDSIGNQPQHF; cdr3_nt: TGTGCCAGCAGCCCCGACAGTATCGGCAATCAGCCCCAGCATTTT
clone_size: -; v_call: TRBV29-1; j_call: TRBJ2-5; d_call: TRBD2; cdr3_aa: CSVRTSGSLVETQYF; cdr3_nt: TGCAGCGTTAGGACTAGCGGGAGTTTGGTTGAGACCCAGTACTTC
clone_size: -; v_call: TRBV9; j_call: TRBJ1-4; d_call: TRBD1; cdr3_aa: CASSPRDSGNEKLFF; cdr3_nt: TGTGCCAGCAGCCCTCGGGACAGTGGTAATGAAAAACTGTTTTTT
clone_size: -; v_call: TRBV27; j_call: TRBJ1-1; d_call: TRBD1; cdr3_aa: CASSPGQASDAFF; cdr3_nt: TGTGCCAGCAGTCCGGGACAGGCGTCTGATGCTTTCTTT
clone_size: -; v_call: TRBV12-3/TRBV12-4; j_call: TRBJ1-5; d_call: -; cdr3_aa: CASSVGSQNQPQHF; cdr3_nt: TGTGCCAGCAGTGTAGGCAGCCAAAATCAGCCCCAGCATTTT
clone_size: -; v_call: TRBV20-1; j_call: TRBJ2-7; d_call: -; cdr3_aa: CSARELVYEQYF; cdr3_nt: TGCAGTGCTAGAGAACTAGTGTACGAGCAGTACTTC
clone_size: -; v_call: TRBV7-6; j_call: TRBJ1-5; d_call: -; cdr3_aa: CASSLARGTNQPQHF; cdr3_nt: TGTGCCAGCAGCTTAGCACGGGGTACTAATCAGCCCCAGCATTTT
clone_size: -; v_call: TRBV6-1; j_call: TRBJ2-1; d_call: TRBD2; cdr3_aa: CASSGSGLAGANEQFF; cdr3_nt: TGTGCCAGCAGTGGAAGCGGACTAGCGGGAGCCAATGAGCAGTTCTTC
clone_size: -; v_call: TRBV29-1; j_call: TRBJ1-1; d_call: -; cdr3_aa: CSVRDLGTEAFF; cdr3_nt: TGCAGCGTCCGGGACCTGGGCACTGAAGCTTTCTTT
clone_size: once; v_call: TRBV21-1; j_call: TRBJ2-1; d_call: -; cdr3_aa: CASSKSGPGRGNEQFF; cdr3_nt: TGTGCCAGCAGCAAATCCGGGCCAGGGCGGGGGAATGAGCAGTTCTTC
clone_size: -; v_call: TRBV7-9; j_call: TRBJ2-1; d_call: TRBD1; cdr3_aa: CASSPTLSGQGSNEQFF; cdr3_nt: TGTGCCAGCAGCCCCACCCTGTCCGGACAGGGGAGCAATGAGCAGTTCTTC
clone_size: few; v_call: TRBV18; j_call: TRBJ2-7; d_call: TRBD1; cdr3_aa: CASSPGTGPYEQYF; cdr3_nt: TGTGCCAGCTCGCCCGGGACAGGCCCCTACGAGCAGTACTTC
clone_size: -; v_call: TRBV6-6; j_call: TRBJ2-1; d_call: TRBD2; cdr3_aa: CASRGAGGGTYNEQFF; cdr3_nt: TGTGCCAGCAGGGGAGCGGGAGGGGGGACCTACAATGAGCAGTTCTTC
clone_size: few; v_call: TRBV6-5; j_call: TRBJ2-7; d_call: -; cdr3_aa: CASSYEGTYEQYF; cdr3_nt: TGTGCCAGCAGTTATGAGGGGACCTACGAGCAGTACTTC
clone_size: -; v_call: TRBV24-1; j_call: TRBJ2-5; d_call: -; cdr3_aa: CATSDSQETQYF; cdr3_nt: TGTGCCACCAGTGATTCTCAAGAGACCCAGTACTTC
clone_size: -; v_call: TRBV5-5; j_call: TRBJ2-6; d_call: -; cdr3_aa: CASSHQVRRPSGANVLTF; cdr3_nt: TGTGCCAGCAGCCACCAAGTTCGGCGGCCCTCTGGGGCCAACGTCCTGACTTTC
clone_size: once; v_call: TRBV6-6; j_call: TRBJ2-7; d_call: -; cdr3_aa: CASTRGVYEQYF; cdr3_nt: TGTGCCAGCACTCGCGGGGTCTACGAGCAGTACTTC
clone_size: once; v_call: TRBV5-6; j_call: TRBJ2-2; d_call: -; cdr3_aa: CASSEQSSWTGELFF; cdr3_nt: TGTGCCAGCAGCGAGCAAAGCTCATGGACCGGGGAGCTGTTTTTT
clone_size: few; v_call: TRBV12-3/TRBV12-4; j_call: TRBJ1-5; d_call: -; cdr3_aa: CASSLGGDSNQPQHF; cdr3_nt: TGTGCCAGCAGTTTAGGTGGGGACAGCAATCAGCCCCAGCATTTT
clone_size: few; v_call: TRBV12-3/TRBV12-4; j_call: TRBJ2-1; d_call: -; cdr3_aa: CASSLTGNEQFF; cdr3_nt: TGTGCCAGCAGTTTAACGGGCAATGAGCAGTTCTTC
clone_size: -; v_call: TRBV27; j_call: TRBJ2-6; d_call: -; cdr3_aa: CASSYSSGANVLTF; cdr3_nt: TGTGCCAGCAGCTACAGCTCTGGGGCCAACGTCCTGACTTTC
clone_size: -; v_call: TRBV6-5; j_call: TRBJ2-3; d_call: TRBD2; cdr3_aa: CASSYETSGNLDTQYF; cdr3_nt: TGTGCCAGCAGCTACGAGACTAGCGGGAATTTGGATACGCAGTATTTT
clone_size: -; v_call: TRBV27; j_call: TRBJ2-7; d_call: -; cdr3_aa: CASTPLRDGTYEQYF; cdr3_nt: TGTGCCAGCACCCCGCTCCGGGACGGGACCTACGAGCAGTACTTC
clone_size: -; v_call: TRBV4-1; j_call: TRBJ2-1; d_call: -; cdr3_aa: CASSPQGTNYNEQFF; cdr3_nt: TGCGCCAGCAGCCCACAGGGAACTAACTACAATGAGCAGTTCTTC
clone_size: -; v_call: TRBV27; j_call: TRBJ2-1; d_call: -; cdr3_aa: CASSSPRLYDNEQFF; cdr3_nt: TGTGCCAGCAGTTCTCCCCGGTTGTACGACAATGAGCAGTTCTTC
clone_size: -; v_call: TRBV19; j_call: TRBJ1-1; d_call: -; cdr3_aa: CASIGGARGAGDTEAFF; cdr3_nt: TGTGCCAGTATAGGAGGGGCGAGGGGTGCGGGAGACACTGAAGCTTTCTTT
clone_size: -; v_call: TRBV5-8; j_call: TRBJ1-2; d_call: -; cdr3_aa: CASSFVGYTF; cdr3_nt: TGTGCCAGCAGCTTCGTAGGCTACACCTTC
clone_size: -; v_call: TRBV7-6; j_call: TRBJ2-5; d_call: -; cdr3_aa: CASSPLGQAPETQYF; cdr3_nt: TGTGCCAGCAGCCCTTTAGGGCAAGCGCCAGAGACCCAGTACTTC
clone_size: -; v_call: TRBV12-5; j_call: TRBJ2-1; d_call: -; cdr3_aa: CASGLVINEQFF; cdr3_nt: TGTGCTAGTGGTTTGGTAATTAATGAGCAGTTCTTC
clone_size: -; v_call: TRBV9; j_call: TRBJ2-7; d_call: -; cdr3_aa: CASSLWSGNEQYF; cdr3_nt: TGTGCCAGCAGCTTATGGAGCGGCAACGAGCAGTACTTC
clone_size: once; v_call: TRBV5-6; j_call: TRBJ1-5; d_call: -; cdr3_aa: CASSFSSGQPQHF; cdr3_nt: TGTGCCAGCAGCTTTTCTTCCGGTCAGCCCCAGCATTTT
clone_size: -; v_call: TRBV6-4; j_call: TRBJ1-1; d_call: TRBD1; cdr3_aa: CASSPGQASEAFF; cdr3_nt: TGTGCCAGCAGTCCCGGACAGGCTTCAGAAGCTTTCTTT
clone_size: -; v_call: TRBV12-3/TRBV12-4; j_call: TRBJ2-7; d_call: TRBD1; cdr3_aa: CASRGQTGYEQYF; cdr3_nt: TGTGCCAGCAGGGGACAGACCGGCTACGAGCAGTACTTC
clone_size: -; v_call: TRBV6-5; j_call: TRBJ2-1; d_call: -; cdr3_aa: CASSFRGPSNEQFF; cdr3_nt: TGTGCCAGCAGTTTCCGGGGCCCGAGCAATGAGCAGTTCTTC
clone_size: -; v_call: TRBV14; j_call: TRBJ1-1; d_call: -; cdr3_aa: CASSQPVNTEAFF; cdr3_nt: TGTGCCAGCAGCCAACCAGTGAACACTGAAGCTTTCTTT
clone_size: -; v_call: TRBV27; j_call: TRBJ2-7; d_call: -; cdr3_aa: CASSPQQVLGPDYEQYF; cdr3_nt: TGTGCCAGCAGTCCCCAACAGGTACTCGGGCCGGACTACGAGCAGTACTTC
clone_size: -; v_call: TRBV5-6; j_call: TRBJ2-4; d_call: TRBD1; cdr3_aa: CASSPGTEINIQYF; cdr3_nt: TGTGCCAGCAGCCCAGGGACAGAAATAAACATTCAGTACTTC
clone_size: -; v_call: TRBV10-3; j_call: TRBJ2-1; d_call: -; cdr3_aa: CAITTGILNEQFF; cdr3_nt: TGTGCCATCACCACTGGGATTCTCAATGAGCAGTTCTTC
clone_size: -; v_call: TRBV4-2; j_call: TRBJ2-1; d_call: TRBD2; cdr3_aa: CASSQLAGDNEQFF; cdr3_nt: TGTGCCAGCAGCCAACTAGCGGGAGATAATGAGCAGTTCTTC
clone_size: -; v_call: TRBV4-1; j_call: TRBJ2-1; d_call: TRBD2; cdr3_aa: CASSQGLAVGYNEQFF; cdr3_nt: TGCGCCAGCAGCCAAGGGCTAGCGGTTGGATATAATGAGCAGTTCTTC
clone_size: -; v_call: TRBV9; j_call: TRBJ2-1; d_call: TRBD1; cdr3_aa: CASSAPTGNGYNEQFF; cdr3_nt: TGTGCCAGCAGCGCCCCGACAGGGAACGGCTACAATGAGCAGTTCTTC